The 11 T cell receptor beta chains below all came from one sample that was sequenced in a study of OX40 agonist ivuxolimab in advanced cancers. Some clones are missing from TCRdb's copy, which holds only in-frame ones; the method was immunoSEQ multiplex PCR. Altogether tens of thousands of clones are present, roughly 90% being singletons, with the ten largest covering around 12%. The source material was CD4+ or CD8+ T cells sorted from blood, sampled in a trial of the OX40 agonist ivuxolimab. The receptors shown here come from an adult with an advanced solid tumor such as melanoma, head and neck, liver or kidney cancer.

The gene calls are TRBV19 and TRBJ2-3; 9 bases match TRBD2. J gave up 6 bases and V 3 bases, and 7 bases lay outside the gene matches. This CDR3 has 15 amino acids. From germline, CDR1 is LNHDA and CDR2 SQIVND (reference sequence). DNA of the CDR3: TGTGCCAGTAGTATCGGTGCGGGAGGGACCGATACGCAGTATTTT. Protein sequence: CASSIGAGGTDTQYF. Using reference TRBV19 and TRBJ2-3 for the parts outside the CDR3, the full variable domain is DGGITQSPKYLFRKEGQNVTLSCEQNLNHDAMYWYRQDPGQGLRLIYYSQIVNDFQKGDIAEGYSVSREKKESFPLTVTSAQKNPTAFYLCASSIGAGGTDTQYFGPGTRLTVL.

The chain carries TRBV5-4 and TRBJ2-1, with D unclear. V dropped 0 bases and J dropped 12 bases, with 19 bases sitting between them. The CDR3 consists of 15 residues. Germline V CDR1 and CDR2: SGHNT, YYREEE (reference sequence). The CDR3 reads CASSLDELNLPGQFF. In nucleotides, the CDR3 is TGTGCCAGCAGCTTGGACGAACTTAACCTACCCGGGCAGTTCTTC.

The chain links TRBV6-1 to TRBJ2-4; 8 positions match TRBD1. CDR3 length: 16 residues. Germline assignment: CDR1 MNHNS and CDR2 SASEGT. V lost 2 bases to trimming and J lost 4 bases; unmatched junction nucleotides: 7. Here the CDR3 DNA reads TGTGCCAGCAGTGAAAGGGCAGGGGGCATAAAAAACATTCAGTACTTC. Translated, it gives CASSERAGGIKNIQYF.

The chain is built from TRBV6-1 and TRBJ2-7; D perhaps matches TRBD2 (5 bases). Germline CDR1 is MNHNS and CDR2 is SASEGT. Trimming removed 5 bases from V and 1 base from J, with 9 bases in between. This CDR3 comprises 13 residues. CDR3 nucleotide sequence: TGTGCCAGCAGTCCCCCGGGGTCCTACGAGCAGTACTTC. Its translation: CASSPPGSYEQYF.

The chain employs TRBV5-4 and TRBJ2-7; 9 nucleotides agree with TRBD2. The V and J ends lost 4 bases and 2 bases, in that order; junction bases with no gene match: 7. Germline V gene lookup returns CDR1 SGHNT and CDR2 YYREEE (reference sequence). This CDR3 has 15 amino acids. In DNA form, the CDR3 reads TGTGCCAGCAGCGTAGGACTAGCGTTTACCTACGAGCAGTACTTC. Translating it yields CASSVGLAFTYEQYF.

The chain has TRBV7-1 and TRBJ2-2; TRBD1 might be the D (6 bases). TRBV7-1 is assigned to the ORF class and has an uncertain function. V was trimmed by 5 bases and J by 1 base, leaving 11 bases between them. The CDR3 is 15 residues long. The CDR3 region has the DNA TGTGCCAGCAGCCCCAGGGGTGTGAACACCGGGGAGCTGTTTTTT. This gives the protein CASSPRGVNTGELFF.

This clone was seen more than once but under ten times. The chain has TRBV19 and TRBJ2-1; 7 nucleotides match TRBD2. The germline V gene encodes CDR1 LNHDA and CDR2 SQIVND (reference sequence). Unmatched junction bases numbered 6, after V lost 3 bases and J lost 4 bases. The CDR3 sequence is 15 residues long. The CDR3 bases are TGTGCCAGTAGTATCGAAGCGGGGATTTACAATGAGCAGTTCTTC. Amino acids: CASSIEAGIYNEQFF.

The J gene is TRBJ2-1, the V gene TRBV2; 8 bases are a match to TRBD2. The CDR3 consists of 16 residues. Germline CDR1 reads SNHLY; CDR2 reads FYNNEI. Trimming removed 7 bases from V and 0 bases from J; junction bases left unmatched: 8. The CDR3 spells CASTTSGGYSYNEQFF. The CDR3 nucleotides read TGTGCCAGCACGACCAGCGGGGGATACTCCTACAATGAGCAGTTCTTC.

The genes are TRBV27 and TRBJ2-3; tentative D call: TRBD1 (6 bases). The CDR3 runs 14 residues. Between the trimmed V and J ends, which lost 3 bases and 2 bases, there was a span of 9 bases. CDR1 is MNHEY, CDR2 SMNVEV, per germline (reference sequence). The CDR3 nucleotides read TGTGCCAGCAGTTTTGGGGGCCTCACAGATACGCAGTATTTT. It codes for CASSFGGLTDTQYF.

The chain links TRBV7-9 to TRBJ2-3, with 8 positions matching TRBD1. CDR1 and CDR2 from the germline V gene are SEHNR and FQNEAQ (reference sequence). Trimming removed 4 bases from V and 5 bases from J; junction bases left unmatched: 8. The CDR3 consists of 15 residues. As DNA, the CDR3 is TGTGCCAGCAGCTGGACGACAGGGGCCGGAGATACGCAGTATTTT. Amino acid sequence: CASSWTTGAGDTQYF. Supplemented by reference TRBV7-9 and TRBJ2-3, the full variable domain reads DTGVSQNPRHKITKRGQNVTFRCDPISEHNRLYWYRQTLGQGPEFLTYFQNEAQLEKSRLLSDRFSAERPKGSFSTLEIQRTEQGDSAMYLCASSWTTGAGDTQYFGPGTRLTVL.

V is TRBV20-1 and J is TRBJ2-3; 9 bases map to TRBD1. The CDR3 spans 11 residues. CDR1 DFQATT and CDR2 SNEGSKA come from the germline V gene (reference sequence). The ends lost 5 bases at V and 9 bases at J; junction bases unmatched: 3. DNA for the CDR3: TGCAGTGCTCGGACAGGGGCGACGCAGTATTTT. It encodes CSARTGATQYF.